A single sample is the source of the 10 T cell receptor beta chains below, sequenced in a study of T cells after yellow fever vaccination. From the 5' RACE reads, TCRdb called clonotypes with MiXCR, one entry per CDR3 protein. The sample contains approximately 74,000 distinct CDR3 sequences, approximately 6.2% of which appear only once. The sequencing here drew on CD4+ T cells sorted from PBMCs, taken roughly 14 days after the first yellow fever vaccination. The receptors were gathered from a man between 18 and 35 years old who received the YFV17D yellow fever vaccine.

This clonotype has a count of ten or more. The chain carries TRBV5-1 and TRBJ1-2, with TRBD1 identical over 9 bases. The germline V gene has CDR1 SGHRS and CDR2 YFSETQ. J was trimmed by 8 bases and V by 4 bases; bases with no gene match: 15. This CDR3 comprises 16 residues. DNA of the CDR3: TGCGCCAGCAGCGTGGAAAGACCCGGGACAGGGTACGGCTACACCTTC. This encodes CASSVERPGTGYGYTF.

This clonotype was detected ten times or more. The chain joins TRBV5-6 to TRBJ1-5, with D unresolved. Germline CDR1 reads SGHDT; CDR2 reads YYEEEE. The CDR3 runs to 16 residues. V was cut by 0 bases and J by 3 bases, with 13 bases left in between. The CDR3 sequence is CASSLAAGTPNQPQHF. The CDR3, as DNA: TGTGCCAGCAGCTTGGCCGCGGGAACACCCAATCAGCCCCAGCATTTT. The variable domain in full, with the rest retrieved from reference TRBV5-6 and TRBJ1-5, is DAGVTQSPTHLIKTRGQQVTLRCSPKSGHDTVSWYQQALGQGPQFIFQYYEEEERQRGNFPDRFSGHQFPNYSSELNVNALLLGDSALYLCASSLAAGTPNQPQHFGDGTRLSIL.

This clonotype was counted at least ten times. The chain's CDR3 is CASGTTGKNTEAFF. The CDR3 DNA follows: TGCGCCAGCGGCACGACAGGGAAGAACACTGAAGCTTTCTTT. The chain couples TRBV5-1 to TRBJ1-1; TRBD1 matches at 7 bases. The CDR3 length is 14 residues. The V gene end was trimmed by 7 bases and the J gene end by 1 base; junction bases not matched to a gene: 7. Germline CDR1 and CDR2: SGHRS and YFSETQ.

V is TRBV5-1 and J is TRBJ2-5, with D tentatively TRBD2 (5 bases). With 2 bases removed from V and 5 bases from J, the gap between germline ends came to 16 bases. The CDR3 extends over 15 amino acids. Germline V lookup: CDR1 SGHRS, CDR2 YFSETQ. The CDR3, as DNA: TGCGCCAGCAGCTTCCTAGGCCAGAGGGATGAGACCCAGTACTTC. Its protein product is CASSFLGQRDETQYF.

This clonotype has ten or more counts. The chain carries TRBV5-1 and TRBJ1-2, with 7 bases that match TRBD1. The CDR3 length is 13 residues. Germline assignment: CDR1 SGHRS and CDR2 YFSETQ. Trimming at V came to 0 bases and at J to 8 bases, leaving 4 bases not matched to a gene. CDR3: CASSLAQGEGYTF. CDR3 nucleotides: TGCGCCAGCAGCTTGGCCCAGGGGGAAGGCTACACCTTC.

This clonotype showed up many times. This chain uses TRBV15 with TRBJ2-1; weak D call: TRBD2 (5 bases). Germline CDR1 reads LNHNV; CDR2 reads YYDKDF (reference sequence). The CDR3 is 13 amino acids. V was cut by 11 bases and J by 2 bases, with 13 bases left in between. This CDR3 reads CAYQGGTYNEQFF. CDR3 sequence (DNA): TGTGCCTACCAAGGAGGTACCTACAATGAGCAGTTCTTC.

This clonotype showed up many times. The genes are TRBV3-1 and TRBJ2-3; TRBD2 agrees at 7 bases. The junction had 9 bases not matched to a gene; V was cut back by 4 bases and J by 5 bases. CDR1 and CDR2 from the germline V gene are LGHDT and YNNKEL (reference sequence). This CDR3 comprises 15 residues. The CDR3 loop is CASSPSAGREDTQYF. The DNA for the CDR3 is TGTGCCAGCAGCCCATCGGCGGGGAGGGAAGATACGCAGTATTTT.

This clonotype appeared many times. The V call is TRBV7-2, the J call TRBJ2-3; 9 nucleotides agree with TRBD1. Germline lookup yields CDR1 SGHTA and CDR2 FQGNSA. J gave up 7 bases and V 5 bases, and 7 bases lay outside the gene matches. The CDR3 contains 14 residues. The CDR3 DNA is TGTGCCAGCAGCGCTATACAGGGGGCGTATACGCAGTATTTT. It yields the protein CASSAIQGAYTQYF.

At least ten counts were recorded for this clonotype. The chain links TRBV15 to TRBJ2-7, with D perhaps TRBD1 or TRBD2 (5 bases each). V was clipped by 0 bases and J by 2 bases, with 11 bases between them. Germline V lookup: CDR1 LNHNV, CDR2 YYDKDF (reference sequence). The CDR3 covers 15 residues. For the CDR3, the DNA is TGTGCCACCAGCAGAGATCCCGGGGCTACCTACGAGCAGTACTTC. Protein product: CATSRDPGATYEQYF.

This clonotype was found many times. The J gene is TRBJ2-1, the V gene TRBV15; the match to TRBD1 covers 10 bases. V lost 6 bases and J lost 2; bases outside the gene matches: 4. Germline values: CDR1 LNHNV, CDR2 YYDKDF (reference sequence). The CDR3 length is 15 residues. CDR3 residues: CATRSGQGTYNEQFF. For the CDR3, the DNA is TGTGCCACCAGGTCGGGACAGGGGACCTACAATGAGCAGTTCTTC. Together with reference TRBV15 and TRBJ2-1, the CDR3 gives the full variable domain: DAMVIQNPRYQVTQFGKPVTLSCSQTLNHNVMYWYQQKSSQAPKLLFHYYDKDFNNEADTPDNFQSRRPNTSFCFLDIRSPGLGDTAMYLCATRSGQGTYNEQFFGPGTRLTVL.